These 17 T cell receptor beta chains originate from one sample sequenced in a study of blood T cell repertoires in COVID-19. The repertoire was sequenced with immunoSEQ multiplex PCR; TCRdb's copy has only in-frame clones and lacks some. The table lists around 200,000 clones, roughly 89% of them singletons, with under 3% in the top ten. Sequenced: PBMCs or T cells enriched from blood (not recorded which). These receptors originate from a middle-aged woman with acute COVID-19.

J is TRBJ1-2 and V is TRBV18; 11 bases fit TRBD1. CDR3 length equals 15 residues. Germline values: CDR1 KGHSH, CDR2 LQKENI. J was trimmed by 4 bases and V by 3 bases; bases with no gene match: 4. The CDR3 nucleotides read TGTGCCAGCTCACCTGGACAGGGGGCGCCCTATGGCTACACCTTC. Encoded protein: CASSPGQGAPYGYTF.

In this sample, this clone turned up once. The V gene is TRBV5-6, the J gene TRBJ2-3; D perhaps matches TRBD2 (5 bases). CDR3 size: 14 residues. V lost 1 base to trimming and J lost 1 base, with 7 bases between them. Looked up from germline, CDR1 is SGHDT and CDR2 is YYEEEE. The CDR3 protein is CASSLSSGTDTQYF. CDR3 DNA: TGTGCCAGCAGCTTGAGTAGCGGCACAGATACGCAGTATTTT.

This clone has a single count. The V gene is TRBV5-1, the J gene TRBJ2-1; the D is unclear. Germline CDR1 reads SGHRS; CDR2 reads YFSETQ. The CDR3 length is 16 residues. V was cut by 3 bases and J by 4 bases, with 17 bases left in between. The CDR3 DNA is TGCGCCAGCAGCTCATCTCTAGGAAGTTCGTACAATGAGCAGTTCTTC. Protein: CASSSSLGSSYNEQFF.

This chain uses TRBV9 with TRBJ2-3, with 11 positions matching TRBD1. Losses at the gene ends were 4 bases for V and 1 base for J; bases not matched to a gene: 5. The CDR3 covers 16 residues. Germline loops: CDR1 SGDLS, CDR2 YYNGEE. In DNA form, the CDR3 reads TGTGCCAGCAGCCCTGGGACAGGGGGGGGCACAGATACGCAGTATTTT. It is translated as CASSPGTGGGTDTQYF.

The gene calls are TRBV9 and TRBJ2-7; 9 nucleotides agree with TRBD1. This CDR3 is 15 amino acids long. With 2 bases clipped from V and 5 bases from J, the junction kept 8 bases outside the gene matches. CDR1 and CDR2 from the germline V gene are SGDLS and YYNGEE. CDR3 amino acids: CASSVRGTGTDEQYF. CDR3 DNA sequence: TGTGCCAGCAGCGTTAGGGGGACAGGGACTGACGAGCAGTACTTC. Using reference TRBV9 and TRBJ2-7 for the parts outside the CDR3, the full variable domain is DSGVTQTPKHLITATGQRVTLRCSPRSGDLSVYWYQQSLDQGLQFLIQYYNGEERAKGNILERFSAQQFPDLHSELNLSSLELGDSALYFCASSVRGTGTDEQYFGPGTRLTVT.

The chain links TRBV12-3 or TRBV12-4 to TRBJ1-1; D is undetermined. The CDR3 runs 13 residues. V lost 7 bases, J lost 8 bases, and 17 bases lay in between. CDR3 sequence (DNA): TGTGCCAGCACTCCCACGTGGGGAGGGGAAGCTTTCTTT. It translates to CASTPTWGGEAFF.

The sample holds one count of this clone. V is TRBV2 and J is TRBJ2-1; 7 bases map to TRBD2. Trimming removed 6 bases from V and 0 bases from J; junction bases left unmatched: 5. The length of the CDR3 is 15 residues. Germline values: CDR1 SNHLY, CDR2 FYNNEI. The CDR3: CASRFGGSSYNEQFF. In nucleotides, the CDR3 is TGTGCCAGCAGGTTCGGCGGGAGCTCCTACAATGAGCAGTTCTTC.

This CDR3 is CASSTPLGAYYNEQFF. Here the CDR3 DNA reads TGCGCCAGCAGTACCCCTTTGGGGGCATACTACAATGAGCAGTTCTTC. The chain has TRBV23-1 and TRBJ2-1; a possible D gene is TRBD1 (6 bases). TRBV23-1 carries the ORF label, with uncertain function. V lost 5 bases and J lost 3, with 17 bases in between. CDR3 length equals 16 residues.

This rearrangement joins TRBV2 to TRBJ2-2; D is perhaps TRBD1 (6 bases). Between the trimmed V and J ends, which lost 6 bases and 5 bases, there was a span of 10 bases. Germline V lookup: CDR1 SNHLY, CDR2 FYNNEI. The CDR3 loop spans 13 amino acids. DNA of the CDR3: TGTGCCAGCAGGGCCCAGGGGACCGGGGAGCTGTTTTTT. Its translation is CASRAQGTGELFF.

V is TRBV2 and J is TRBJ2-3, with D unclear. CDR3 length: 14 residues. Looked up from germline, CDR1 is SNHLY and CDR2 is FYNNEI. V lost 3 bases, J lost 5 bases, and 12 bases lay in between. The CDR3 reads CASSDTWLEDTQYF. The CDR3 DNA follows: TGTGCCAGCAGTGACACGTGGCTAGAAGATACGCAGTATTTT.

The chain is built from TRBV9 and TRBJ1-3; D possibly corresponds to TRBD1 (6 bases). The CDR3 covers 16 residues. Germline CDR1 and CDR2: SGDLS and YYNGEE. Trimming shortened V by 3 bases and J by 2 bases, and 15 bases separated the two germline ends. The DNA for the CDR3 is TGTGCCAGCAGCGGCCTACAGGGCTTGACTGGAAACACCATATATTTT. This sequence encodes CASSGLQGLTGNTIYF.

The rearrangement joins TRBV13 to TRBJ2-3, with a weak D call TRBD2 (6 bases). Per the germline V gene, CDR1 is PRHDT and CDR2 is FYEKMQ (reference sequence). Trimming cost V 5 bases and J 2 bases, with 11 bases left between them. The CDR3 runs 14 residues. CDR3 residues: CASSPGVNTDTQYF. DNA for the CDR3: TGTGCCAGCAGCCCGGGGGTAAACACAGATACGCAGTATTTT. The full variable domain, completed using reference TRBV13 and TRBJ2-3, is AAGVIQSPRHLIKEKRETATLKCYPIPRHDTVYWYQQGPGQDPQFLISFYEKMQSDKGSIPDRFSAQQFSDYHSELNMSSLELGDSALYFCASSPGVNTDTQYFGPGTRLTVL.

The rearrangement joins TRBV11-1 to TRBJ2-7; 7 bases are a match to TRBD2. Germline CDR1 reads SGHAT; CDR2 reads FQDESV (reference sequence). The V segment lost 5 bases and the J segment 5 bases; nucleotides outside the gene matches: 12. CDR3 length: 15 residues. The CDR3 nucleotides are TGTGCCAGCAGCCTTGGAGGGGAGGGTATACACGAGCAGTACTTC. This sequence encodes CASSLGGEGIHEQYF.

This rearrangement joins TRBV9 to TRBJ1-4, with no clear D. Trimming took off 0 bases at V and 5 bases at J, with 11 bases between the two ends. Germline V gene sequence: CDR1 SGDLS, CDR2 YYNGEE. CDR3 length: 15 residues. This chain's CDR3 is CASSVVGLPNEKLFF. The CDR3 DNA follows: TGTGCCAGCAGCGTAGTTGGGCTCCCCAATGAAAAACTGTTTTTT.

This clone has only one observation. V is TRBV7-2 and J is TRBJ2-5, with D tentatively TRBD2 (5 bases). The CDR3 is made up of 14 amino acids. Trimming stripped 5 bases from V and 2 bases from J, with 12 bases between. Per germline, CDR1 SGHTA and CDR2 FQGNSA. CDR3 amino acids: CASSPRGKQETQYF. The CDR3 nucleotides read TGTGCCAGCAGCCCCCGGGGTAAGCAAGAGACCCAGTACTTC. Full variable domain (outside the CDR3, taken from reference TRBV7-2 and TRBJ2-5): GAGVSQSPSNKVTEKGKDVELRCDPISGHTALYWYRQSLGQGLEFLIYFQGNSAPDKSGLPSDRFSAERTGGSVSTLTIQRTQQEDSAVYLCASSPRGKQETQYFGPGTRLLVL.

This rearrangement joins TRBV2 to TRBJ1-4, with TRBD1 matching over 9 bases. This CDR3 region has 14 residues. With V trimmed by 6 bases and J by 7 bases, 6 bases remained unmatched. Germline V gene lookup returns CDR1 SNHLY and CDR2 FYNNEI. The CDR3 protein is CASSFLTGGEKLFF. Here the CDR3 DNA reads TGTGCCAGCAGCTTTCTGACAGGGGGTGAAAAACTGTTTTTT.

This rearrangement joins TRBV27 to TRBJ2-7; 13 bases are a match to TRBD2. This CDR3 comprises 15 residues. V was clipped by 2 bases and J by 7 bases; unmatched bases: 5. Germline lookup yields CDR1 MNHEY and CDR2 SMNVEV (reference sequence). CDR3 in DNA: TGTGCCAGCAGTTTAAGACTAGCGGGAGGAGGAGAGCAGTACTTC. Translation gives CASSLRLAGGGEQYF.